This passage covers 25 T cell receptor beta chains from one sample sequenced in a study of blood T cell repertoires in COVID-19. Measured with immunoSEQ multiplex PCR; TCRdb has only the in-frame clones, and not every one. The sample contains approximately 170,000 clones, approximately 84% of which appear only once. What was sequenced was peripheral blood. These receptors were taken from a man aged 35-49 years who had recovered from COVID-19.

The chain joins TRBV11-1 to TRBJ2-1, with D possibly TRBD2 on 6 matching bases. The V end was cut by 2 bases, the J end by 4 bases, with 12 bases between. From germline, CDR1 is SGHAT and CDR2 FQDESV (reference sequence). The CDR3 covers 15 residues. This CDR3 is CASSLRLVGYNEQFF. CDR3 DNA sequence: TGTGCCAGCAGCTTACGACTAGTGGGATACAATGAGCAGTTCTTC.

The chain couples TRBV4-3 to TRBJ1-2, with 7 bases that match TRBD1. The germline V gene encodes CDR1 LGHNA and CDR2 YSLEER. The CDR3 loop spans 15 amino acids. With 4 bases clipped from V and 4 bases from J, the junction kept 9 bases outside the gene matches. CDR3 residues: CASSPEGGQSYGYTF. The CDR3, as DNA: TGCGCCAGCAGCCCCGAGGGGGGACAGTCCTATGGCTACACCTTC.

The chain links TRBV6-5 to TRBJ1-5; D may be TRBD1 (5 bases). Trimming removed 5 bases at V and 3 bases at J, with 14 bases between. CDR3 length: 15 residues. The V gene's germline CDR1 is MNHEY and CDR2 SVGAGI. CDR3 sequence reads: CASSRRAPVNQPQHF. DNA of the CDR3: TGTGCCAGCAGTCGCAGGGCCCCTGTCAATCAGCCCCAGCATTTT.

The chain couples TRBV2 to TRBJ2-6; weak D call: TRBD1 (6 bases). This CDR3 region has 15 residues. Between the trimmed V and J ends, which lost 4 bases and 2 bases, there was a span of 9 bases. Looked up from germline, CDR1 is SNHLY and CDR2 is FYNNEI. CDR3 loop: CASSVGAPGANVLTF. CDR3 DNA: TGTGCCAGCAGTGTGGGGGCGCCTGGGGCCAACGTCCTGACTTTC.

The gene calls are TRBV6-5 and TRBJ2-2; weak D call: TRBD2 (5 bases). Trimming took off 6 bases at V and 6 bases at J, with 14 bases between the two ends. The CDR3 totals 14 residues. Germline V CDR1 and CDR2: MNHEY, SVGAGI. CDR3 DNA sequence: TGTGCCAGCAGGGACTCCCAAATCGCCGGGGAGCTGTTTTTT. Translating gives CASRDSQIAGELFF.

V is TRBV6-5 and J is TRBJ1-2; TRBD1 might be the D (5 bases). The CDR3 length is 13 residues. Germline V CDR1 and CDR2: MNHEY, SVGAGI. V was shortened by 6 bases and J by 2 bases, with 10 bases between the two germline ends. The CDR3 nucleotides are TGTGCCAGCAGCCTACAGGAAAACTATGGCTACACCTTC. It yields the protein CASSLQENYGYTF.

This chain connects TRBV2 to TRBJ1-2; D is ambiguous. Germline values: CDR1 SNHLY, CDR2 FYNNEI. The length of the CDR3 is 12 residues. Trimming removed 4 bases from V and 5 bases from J, with 8 bases in between. CDR3: CASSVIVYGYTF. The CDR3 DNA is TGTGCCAGCAGTGTAATAGTTTATGGCTACACCTTC. Drawing the rest from reference TRBV2 and TRBJ1-2, the complete variable domain is EPEVTQTPSHQVTQMGQEVILRCVPISNHLYFYWYRQILGQKVEFLVSFYNNEISEKSEIFDDQFSVERPDGSNFTLKIRSTKLEDSAMYFCASSVIVYGYTFGSGTRLTVV.

The chain has TRBV19 and TRBJ2-7; D remains unclear. With 11 bases removed from V and 6 bases from J, the gap between germline ends came to 8 bases. CDR3 length equals 9 residues. The germline CDR1 and CDR2 sequences are LNHDA and SQIVND (reference sequence). CDR3 residues: CAPHREQYF. CDR3 DNA sequence: TGTGCCCCACACCGCGAGCAGTACTTC.

This chain joins TRBV7-2 and TRBJ2-7; 9 nucleotides line up with TRBD2. The V gene end was trimmed by 1 base and the J gene end by 6 bases; junction bases not matched to a gene: 7. CDR1 is SGHTA and CDR2 is FQGNSA in the germline V gene. The CDR3 sequence is 15 residues long. The CDR3 region has the DNA TGTGCCAGCAGCTTAGAGGCGGGAGGGTCGGTCGAGCAGTACTTC. Protein: CASSLEAGGSVEQYF.

The gene calls are TRBV5-1 and TRBJ1-2; TRBD1 might be the D (5 bases). CDR3 length: 14 amino acids. From germline, CDR1 is SGHRS and CDR2 YFSETQ. Trimming took 0 bases from V and 2 from J, leaving 8 bases between them. CDR3 sequence: CASSLAGHNYGYTF. The CDR3 DNA reads TGCGCCAGCAGCTTGGCAGGACACAACTATGGCTACACCTTC.

The chain combines TRBV10-3 with TRBJ2-7; no clear D. CDR3 length: 14 amino acids. The germline CDR1 and CDR2 sequences are ENHRY and SYGVKD. V lost 0 bases and J lost 0, with 6 bases in between. The CDR3 DNA sequence: TGTGCCATCAGTGAGTCGATCGGCTCCTACGAGCAGTACTTC. This codes for CAISESIGSYEQYF.

The chain uses TRBV30 and TRBJ2-1; the D gene is possibly TRBD2 (5 bases). The CDR3 covers 15 residues. Trimming cost V 1 base and J 3 bases, with 13 bases left between them. Germline V gives CDR1 GTSNPN, CDR2 SVGIG (reference sequence). CDR3 nucleotide sequence: TGTGCCTGGAGTGCTTGGGAGCGACACTACAATGAGCAGTTCTTC. Translating it yields CAWSAWERHYNEQFF.

The chain joins TRBV6-5 to TRBJ2-1, with D uncertain. The CDR3 is 13 amino acids. Germline V lookup: CDR1 MNHEY, CDR2 SVGAGI. V shed 0 bases and J shed 6 bases, with 6 bases lying between them. The CDR3 sequence is CASSYSVLNEQFF. DNA of the CDR3: TGTGCCAGCAGTTACTCTGTCCTCAATGAGCAGTTCTTC.

The chain couples TRBV30 to TRBJ1-4, with D unresolved. CDR3 length: 12 residues. Germline CDR1 and CDR2: GTSNPN and SVGIG (reference sequence). In nucleotides, the CDR3 is TGTGCGGGAGGCCAGCCAAATGAAAAACTGTTTTTT. Its translation is CAGGQPNEKLFF.

This clone has just one count. This rearrangement joins TRBV28 to TRBJ2-7; 12 bases line up with TRBD1. The CDR3 extends over 15 amino acids. Per germline, CDR1 MDHEN and CDR2 SYDVKM. Unmatched junction bases numbered 5, after V lost 6 bases and J lost 2 bases. The DNA of the CDR3 is TGTGCCAGCAGAGGTGGGACAGGGGGCCCCTACGAGCAGTACTTC. Residues: CASRGGTGGPYEQYF.

This clone was observed a handful of times. J is TRBJ1-6 and V is TRBV4-3, with D hard to call. CDR1 LGHNA and CDR2 YSLEER come from the germline V gene. The V end was cut by 2 bases, the J end by 7 bases, with 15 bases between. This CDR3 region has 16 residues. The CDR3 region is CASSQSRRVENSPLHF. The CDR3 nucleotides are TGCGCCAGCAGCCAATCAAGGCGGGTCGAGAATTCACCCCTCCACTTT.

V is TRBV12-3 or TRBV12-4 and J is TRBJ1-1; D possibly corresponds to TRBD1 (5 bases). V was clipped by 0 bases and J by 5 bases, with 7 bases between them. This CDR3 has 13 residues. The CDR3 region is CASSLAGATEAFF. CDR3 DNA sequence: TGTGCCAGCAGTTTAGCAGGGGCGACTGAAGCTTTCTTT.

This chain joins TRBV19 and TRBJ2-1; 8 bases are shared with TRBD1. Unmatched junction bases numbered 3, after V lost 1 base and J lost 7 bases. The CDR3 runs 14 residues. Germline-derived CDR1 and CDR2 are LNHDA and SQIVND (reference sequence). The DNA for the CDR3 is TGTGCCAGTAGTATAGGGACAGGGTTGAATGAGCAGTTCTTC. This encodes CASSIGTGLNEQFF. The variable domain in full, completed from reference TRBV19 and TRBJ2-1, reads DGGITQSPKYLFRKEGQNVTLSCEQNLNHDAMYWYRQDPGQGLRLIYYSQIVNDFQKGDIAEGYSVSREKKESFPLTVTSAQKNPTAFYLCASSIGTGLNEQFFGPGTRLTVL.

V usage is TRBV4-2 and J usage is TRBJ2-7, with a possible D match to TRBD2 (6 bases). The CDR3 consists of 14 residues. Germline CDR1 is LGHNA and CDR2 is YNFKEQ. Trimming removed 5 bases from V and 7 bases from J, with 18 bases in between. DNA of the CDR3: TGTGCCAGCAGCTCGAACGCGGGGAATAGGGAGCAGTACTTC. Translation: CASSSNAGNREQYF.

The chain has TRBV28 and TRBJ2-2; D might be TRBD2 (5 bases). Germline CDR1 reads MDHEN; CDR2 reads SYDVKM. Trimming removed 6 bases from V and 4 bases from J, with 9 bases in between. This CDR3 is 13 amino acids long. This chain's CDR3 is CASRTAVTGELFF. The CDR3 bases are TGTGCCAGCAGAACAGCGGTCACCGGGGAGCTGTTTTTT.

This chain links TRBV21-1 with TRBJ2-6; the D call in the table, TRBD1, was not verified against the DNA. TRBV21-1 is a recognized pseudogene. The CDR3 consists of 16 residues. In DNA form, the CDR3 reads TGTGCCAGCACCCCCATGACAGCTTCTGGGGCCAACGTCCTGACTTTC. Encoded protein: CASTPMTASGANVLTF.

This sequence joins TRBV4-2 and TRBJ1-6; 7 bases agree with TRBD1. Germline V gives CDR1 LGHNA, CDR2 YNFKEQ. The CDR3 length is 16 residues. Trimming cost V 0 bases and J 9 bases; bases outside gene matches: 8. In DNA, the CDR3 is TGTGCCAGCAGCCAAGAGGGGGACAGACATAGTTCACCCCTCCACTTT. The encoded protein is CASSQEGDRHSSPLHF.

This clone was observed a handful of times. This sequence joins TRBV11-3 and TRBJ2-1; TRBD1 might be the D (5 bases). With 3 bases removed from V and 7 bases from J, the gap between germline ends came to 13 bases. Germline V lookup: CDR1 SGHNT, CDR2 YENEEA. The CDR3 covers 14 residues. As DNA, the CDR3 is TGTGCCAGCAGCTTGGGGCAGAGGAAGAATGAGCAGTTCTTC. This sequence encodes CASSLGQRKNEQFF.

The chain employs TRBV5-8 and TRBJ1-6; D gene unclear. Trimming stripped 5 bases from V and 14 bases from J, with 20 bases between. Germline-derived CDR1 and CDR2 are SGHTS and YDEGEE. The CDR3 is 14 amino acids. The CDR3 nucleotides read TGTGCCAGCAGTTCCGCGTGGACTGGGGTAACCCTCCACTTT. It specifies CASSSAWTGVTLHF.

The chain uses TRBV7-3 and TRBJ2-7, with 13 bases fitting TRBD2. Germline-derived CDR1 and CDR2 are SGHTA and FQGTGA. The CDR3 has 15 amino acids. The V gene end was trimmed by 4 bases and the J gene end by 4 bases; junction bases not matched to a gene: 4. The CDR3 DNA sequence: TGTGCCAGCAGCTGGACTAGCGGGAGTATGTACGAGCAGTACTTC. It translates to CASSWTSGSMYEQYF.